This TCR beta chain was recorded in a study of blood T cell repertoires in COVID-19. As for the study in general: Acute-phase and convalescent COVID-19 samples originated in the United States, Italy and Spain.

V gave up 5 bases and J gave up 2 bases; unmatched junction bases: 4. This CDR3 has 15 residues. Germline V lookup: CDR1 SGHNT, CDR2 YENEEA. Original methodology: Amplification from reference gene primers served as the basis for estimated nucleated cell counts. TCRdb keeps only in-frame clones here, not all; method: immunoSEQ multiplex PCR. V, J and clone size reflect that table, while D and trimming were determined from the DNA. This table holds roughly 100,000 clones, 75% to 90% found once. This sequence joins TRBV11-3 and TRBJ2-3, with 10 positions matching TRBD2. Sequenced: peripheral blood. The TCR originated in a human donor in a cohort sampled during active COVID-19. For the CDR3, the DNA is TGTGCCAGCAGCCGAGCGGGAGGGACCACAGATACGCAGTATTTT. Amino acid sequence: CASSRAGGTTDTQYF.